Each of the 22 T cell receptor beta chains below was sequenced from the same sample in a study of a mutant IDH1 vaccine in newly diagnosed glioma. The protocol was immunoSEQ multiplex PCR, while the TCRdb copy is restricted to in-frame clones and leaves out a portion. The sample yields about 56,000 clones, 75% to 90% seen once. Their antigens remain unidentified. The time point denotes: week 23, last vaccination. It was 300 ug of mutant IDH1 20-mer peptide that made up each vaccine dose, given with topical imiquimod. The starting material was PBMCs, obtained from a glioma patient whose treatment included an IDH1 peptide vaccine. Every receptor here comes from a middle-aged man with glioma.

The chain is built from TRBV7-2 and TRBJ2-7; a weak D match, TRBD1 (8 bases). The CDR3 has 15 amino acids. Germline assignment: CDR1 SGHTA and CDR2 FQGNSA. V shed 4 bases and J shed 6 bases, with 19 bases lying between them. The CDR3 DNA follows: TGTGCCAGCAGCTCCTGGACAGGGAGGGGTGTCGAGCAGTACTTC. Protein: CASSSWTGRGVEQYF.

The V and J genes are TRBV5-1 and TRBJ1-2; TRBD1 matches at 7 bases. Germline loops: CDR1 SGHRS, CDR2 YFSETQ. Germline trimming cut 6 bases from V and 4 bases from J; bases unmatched to any gene: 9. CDR3 length: 14 amino acids. CDR3 in DNA: TGCGCCAGCACGACAGGGACGGTAGGCTATGGCTACACCTTC. As protein: CASTTGTVGYGYTF.

The J gene is TRBJ1-2, the V gene TRBV5-5; TRBD1 matches 8 bases. The V segment lost 3 bases and the J segment 6 bases; nucleotides outside the gene matches: 7. CDR3 length: 14 residues. Germline CDR1 SGHKS, CDR2 YYEKEE (reference sequence). CDR3 DNA sequence: TGTGCCAGCAGCTCCTTCACAGGGGGAGATGGCTACACCTTC. Its protein is CASSSFTGGDGYTF.

The chain links TRBV27 to TRBJ1-3; perhaps TRBD1 as D (6 bases). Looked up from germline, CDR1 is MNHEY and CDR2 is SMNVEV (reference sequence). CDR3 length equals 14 residues. The V and J ends lost 5 bases and 4 bases respectively, with 12 bases between them. The CDR3 DNA is TGTGCCAGCAGTCCACAGGGTTACGGAAACACCATATATTTT. Translated, it gives CASSPQGYGNTIYF.

The rearrangement joins TRBV7-2 to TRBJ2-7; 7 bases align to TRBD2. The V gene's germline CDR1 is SGHTA and CDR2 FQGNSA. The V gene end was trimmed by 6 bases and the J gene end by 4 bases; junction bases not matched to a gene: 3. CDR3 length: 12 amino acids. CDR3 sequence: CASRSGKYEQYF. The CDR3 DNA reads as TGTGCCAGCAGAAGCGGGAAATACGAGCAGTACTTC.

The J gene is TRBJ2-1, the V gene TRBV9; 10 bases match TRBD1. Looked up from germline, CDR1 is SGDLS and CDR2 is YYNGEE. After removal of 4 bases from V and 7 bases from J, the junction contained 8 bases not matched to a gene. The CDR3 extends over 15 amino acids. The DNA of the CDR3 is TGTGCCAGCAGCCAAGGGACAGGGGTAGGAAATGAGCAGTTCTTC. Protein: CASSQGTGVGNEQFF.

The chain employs TRBV7-9 and TRBJ1-2; unclear D gene. V lost 3 bases, J lost 5 bases, and 10 bases lay in between. CDR3 length: 13 amino acids. Germline V gives CDR1 SEHNR, CDR2 FQNEAQ (reference sequence). CDR3 coding DNA: TGTGCCAGCAGCTTCGGAGGTTCTTATGGCTACACCTTC. This codes for CASSFGGSYGYTF.

This clone appeared a few times. The rearrangement joins TRBV25-1 to TRBJ1-2, with D unresolved. Germline V gives CDR1 MGHDK, CDR2 SYGVNS. The CDR3 runs 12 residues. Between the trimmed V and J ends, which lost 4 bases and 4 bases, there was a span of 7 bases. CDR3: CASSVDGYGYTF. CDR3 in DNA: TGTGCCAGCAGTGTGGACGGCTATGGCTACACCTTC.

The chain uses TRBV7-9 and TRBJ2-7, with 11 bases lining up with TRBD2. The CDR3 totals 15 residues. The V gene end was trimmed by 1 base and the J gene end by 6 bases; junction bases not matched to a gene: 5. Germline CDR1 and CDR2: SEHNR and FQNEAQ (reference sequence). The CDR3 region has the DNA TGTGCCAGCAGCTTAGTTAGCGGGAGGGCCTTCGAGCAGTACTTC. It specifies CASSLVSGRAFEQYF.

This sequence joins TRBV6-1 and TRBJ1-2, with no clear D. The V gene's germline CDR1 is MNHNS and CDR2 SASEGT. V was clipped by 3 bases and J by 5 bases, with 4 bases between them. CDR3 size: 11 residues. CDR3 sequence reads: CASSEGYGYTF. The CDR3 DNA follows: TGTGCCAGCAGTGAGGGTTATGGCTACACCTTC.

V and J are TRBV5-1 and TRBJ2-7, with 10 bases fitting TRBD2. Germline V gene data show CDR1 as SGHRS and CDR2 as YFSETQ. The CDR3 runs 14 residues. Unmatched junction bases numbered 2, after V lost 0 bases and J lost 5 bases. In DNA form, the CDR3 reads TGCGCCAGCAGCTTGGTAGCGGGAGGTCACGAGCAGTACTTC. It codes for CASSLVAGGHEQYF.

The chain is built from TRBV28 and TRBJ2-4; no definite D call. Germline V CDR1 and CDR2: MDHEN, SYDVKM. V was pared by 10 bases and J by 2 bases, with 9 bases between. The CDR3 is made up of 12 amino acids. The DNA for the CDR3 is TGTGCCACCGCTAGTTCCAAAAACATTCAGTACTTC. Protein: CATASSKNIQYF.

The chain employs TRBV20-1 and TRBJ2-1, with D maybe TRBD2 (5 bases). V lost 3 bases to trimming and J lost 12 bases, with 12 bases between them. The CDR3 extends over 11 amino acids. Germline CDR1 and CDR2: DFQATT and SNEGSKA (reference sequence). This CDR3 is CSASGGSRQFF. The CDR3 nucleotides read TGCAGTGCTAGTGGCGGGTCAAGGCAGTTCTTC.

Here the CDR3 DNA reads TGTGCCAGCAGGTCCGGGACAGGTCTATATGGCTACACCTTC. Protein sequence: CASRSGTGLYGYTF. This sequence joins TRBV6-5 and TRBJ1-2; 8 bases align to TRBD1. The CDR3 consists of 14 residues. J was trimmed by 5 bases and V by 6 bases; bases with no gene match: 8. The germline V gene has CDR1 MNHEY and CDR2 SVGAGI.

The V gene is TRBV11-2, the J gene TRBJ2-6; D is undetermined. V was trimmed by 7 bases and J by 1 base, leaving 5 bases between them. Germline assignment: CDR1 SGHAT and CDR2 FQNNGV. The CDR3 sequence is 13 residues long. The DNA for the CDR3 is TGTGCCAGCACCCCGTCTGGGGCCAACGTCCTGACTTTC. Its protein product is CASTPSGANVLTF. Looking up the rest from reference TRBV11-2 and TRBJ2-6 gives the full variable domain: EAGVAQSPRYKIIEKRQSVAFWCNPISGHATLYWYQQILGQGPKLLIQFQNNGVVDDSQLPKDRFSAERLKGVDSTLKIQPAKLEDSAVYLCASTPSGANVLTFGAGSRLTVL.

The chain is built from TRBV12-5 and TRBJ2-2; TRBD2 agrees at 7 bases. The CDR3 has 15 amino acids. Looked up from germline, CDR1 is LGHNT and CDR2 is FRNRAP. J lost 7 bases, V lost 7 bases, and 12 bases had no gene match. As DNA, the CDR3 is TGTGCTAGTGCCTTAGCTGCGGGAGCGATCGGGGAGCTGTTTTTT. Encoded protein: CASALAAGAIGELFF. The full variable domain, its missing parts supplied by reference TRBV12-5 and TRBJ2-2, is DARVTQTPRHKVTEMGQEVTMRCQPILGHNTVFWYRQTMMQGLELLAYFRNRAPLDDSGMPKDRFSAEMPDATLATLKIQPSEPRDSAVYFCASALAAGAIGELFFGEGSRLTVL.

This clone appeared a few times. The V and J genes are TRBV10-3 and TRBJ1-1; D is possibly TRBD1 (6 bases). CDR3 length: 18 amino acids. Trimming took off 6 bases at V and 5 bases at J, with 28 bases between the two ends. Germline values: CDR1 ENHRY, CDR2 SYGVKD. The CDR3, as DNA: TGTGCCATCAGAGGGGATAAGATACTAGGGGGTTATGTAACTGAAGCTTTCTTT. Its protein product is CAIRGDKILGGYVTEAFF.

This chain uses TRBV7-6 with TRBJ1-2; possible D gene TRBD1, 5 bases. This CDR3 is built from 14 residues. Per germline, CDR1 SGHVS and CDR2 FNYEAQ. V was pared by 5 bases and J by 8 bases, with 18 bases between. For the CDR3, the DNA is TGTGCCAGCAGCCCCGGTTGGGGGGGGTCGGGCTACACCTTC. This sequence encodes CASSPGWGGSGYTF.

This clone was observed once. The chain is built from TRBV19 and TRBJ1-1; the match to TRBD1 covers 7 bases. Germline CDR1 LNHDA, CDR2 SQIVND (reference sequence). This CDR3 contains 13 residues. V shed 6 bases, J shed 4 bases, and the junction held 5 bases outside the gene matches. CDR3 region: CASRDRETTEAFF. As DNA, the CDR3 is TGTGCCAGTAGAGACAGGGAAACCACTGAAGCTTTCTTT.

The gene calls are TRBV28 and TRBJ2-2, with 10 bases lining up with TRBD2. Per the germline V gene, CDR1 is MDHEN and CDR2 is SYDVKM. Germline trimming cut 9 bases from V and 4 bases from J; bases unmatched to any gene: 8. CDR3 length: 15 residues. The CDR3 protein is CASEAGGRATGELFF. In nucleotides, the CDR3 is TGTGCCAGTGAAGCGGGAGGGCGGGCCACCGGGGAGCTGTTTTTT.

The V gene is TRBV4-1, the J gene TRBJ2-1, with D maybe TRBD2 (6 bases). Germline V gene data show CDR1 as MGHRA and CDR2 as YSYEKL. Trimming took off 5 bases at V and 12 bases at J, with 14 bases between the two ends. This CDR3 region has 12 residues. The CDR3 is CASSSSGTGQFF. In DNA, the CDR3 is TGCGCCAGCAGCTCATCCGGGACTGGGCAGTTCTTC.

The rearrangement joins TRBV5-6 to TRBJ1-1, with 7 bases identical to TRBD1. Germline V gene data show CDR1 as SGHDT and CDR2 as YYEEEE. The V segment lost 5 bases and the J segment 11 bases; nucleotides outside the gene matches: 9. The CDR3 contains 12 residues. CDR3 in DNA: TGTGCCAGCAGTCGGGGGGGGACAGAGGCTTTCTTT. This encodes CASSRGGTEAFF.